The 21 T cell receptor beta chains below come from one sample, sequenced in a study of blood T cell repertoires in COVID-19. Repertoires were generated with immunoSEQ multiplex PCR, while TCRdb's copy carries only in-frame clones and drops some. Among 130,000 to 150,000 clones listed, roughly 89% were seen once. The source material was peripheral blood. The source of these receptors is a woman between 45 and 60 years old with acute or convalescent COVID-19.

This chain uses TRBV19 with TRBJ1-1; the match to TRBD1 covers 11 bases. The CDR3 loop spans 15 amino acids. Germline values: CDR1 LNHDA, CDR2 SQIVND (reference sequence). Germline trimming cut 8 bases from V and 5 bases from J; bases unmatched to any gene: 10. This CDR3 is CASRFGGTGGTEAFF. DNA for the CDR3: TGTGCCAGTCGGTTTGGTGGGACAGGGGGGACTGAAGCTTTCTTT.

This chain joins TRBV3-1 (or the pseudogene TRBV3-2) and TRBJ2-7, with unresolved D. The CDR3 runs 13 residues. V dropped 0 bases and J dropped 4 bases, with 7 bases sitting between them. CDR1 LGHDT and CDR2 YNNKEL come from the germline V gene (reference sequence). As DNA, the CDR3 is TGTGCCAGCAGCCAAGATTGGCGGTACGAGCAGTACTTC. Protein product: CASSQDWRYEQYF.

The chain is built from TRBV9 and TRBJ2-3; D is possibly TRBD1 (5 bases). V was cut by 1 base and J by 2 bases, with 11 bases left in between. This CDR3 region has 15 residues. Germline CDR1 and CDR2: SGDLS and YYNGEE. This CDR3 is CASSVITGFTDTQYF. CDR3 nucleotide sequence: TGTGCCAGCAGCGTAATAACAGGATTCACAGATACGCAGTATTTT.

The chain has TRBV7-7 and TRBJ2-7; TRBD2 matches at 13 bases. After removal of 5 bases from V and 4 bases from J, the junction contained 8 bases not matched to a gene. The germline gives CDR1 SSHAT, CDR2 FNYEAQ (reference sequence). The CDR3 runs to 16 residues. This CDR3 is CASSPGLAGVTYEQYF. For the CDR3, the DNA is TGTGCCAGCAGCCCCGGACTAGCGGGAGTTACGTACGAGCAGTACTTC. Full variable domain (remainder filled in from reference TRBV7-7 and TRBJ2-7): GAGVSQSPRYKVTKRGQDVTLRCDPISSHATLYWYQQALGQGPEFLTYFNYEAQPDKSGLPSDRFSAERPEGSISTLTIQRTEQRDSAMYRCASSPGLAGVTYEQYFGPGTRLTVT.

V is TRBV2 and J is TRBJ2-3; 7 bases line up with TRBD1. CDR1 SNHLY and CDR2 FYNNEI come from the germline V gene. This CDR3 has 15 residues. Trimming took 3 bases from V and 5 from J; bases not matched to a gene: 8. CDR3 in DNA: TGTGCCAGCAGTGATGCAGGGGGTTTGAAAGATACGCAGTATTTT. Its protein product is CASSDAGGLKDTQYF.

This clone was seen only once. This sequence joins TRBV30 and TRBJ2-3; 8 nucleotides match TRBD1. Trimming at V came to 4 bases and at J to 2 bases, leaving 11 bases not matched to a gene. The CDR3 is made up of 16 amino acids. Germline values: CDR1 GTSNPN, CDR2 SVGIG (reference sequence). In DNA, the CDR3 is TGTGCCTGGAACACCAGCCCAGGGGGCTTCACAGATACGCAGTATTTT. Protein sequence: CAWNTSPGGFTDTQYF.

This sequence joins TRBV6-6 and TRBJ2-7; 7 nucleotides align to TRBD2. The trim removed 6 bases at V and 0 bases at J, leaving 11 bases unmatched. Germline loops: CDR1 MNHNY, CDR2 SVGAGI (reference sequence). The CDR3 totals 16 residues. The CDR3 DNA is TGTGCCAGCAGGAGTCCGAGCGGGGAAAGCTCCTACGAGCAGTACTTC. Amino acids: CASRSPSGESSYEQYF.

The chain employs TRBV27 and TRBJ1-1, with D hard to call. CDR3 size: 13 residues. Looked up from germline, CDR1 is MNHEY and CDR2 is SMNVEV (reference sequence). Between the trimmed V and J ends, which lost 3 bases and 5 bases, there was a span of 10 bases. The CDR3 DNA is TGTGCCAGCAGTTTGTTTCACGAGACTGAAGCTTTCTTT. The encoded protein is CASSLFHETEAFF.

This chain uses TRBV6-5 with TRBJ1-2; D possibly corresponds to TRBD1 (5 bases). The V and J ends lost 8 bases and 8 bases respectively, with 21 bases between them. This CDR3 is 14 amino acids long. Per the germline V gene, CDR1 is MNHEY and CDR2 is SVGAGI. DNA of the CDR3: TGTGCCAGCCTCACCTCCGTATCGGGGGACGGCTACACCTTC. This translates into CASLTSVSGDGYTF.

The CDR3 reads CASSRGRGDSYEQYF. The DNA for the CDR3 is TGTGCCAGCAGCCGAGGACGGGGAGACTCCTACGAGCAGTACTTC. The genes are TRBV3-1 (or the pseudogene TRBV3-2) and TRBJ2-7; possibly TRBD2 for D (5 bases). CDR1 LGHDT and CDR2 YNNKEL come from the germline V gene (reference sequence). This CDR3 has 15 residues. The V and J ends lost 4 bases and 0 bases respectively, with 13 bases between them.

This clone has just one count. The CDR3 coding sequence is TGTGCCATCAGTGATAGCACAGGGCGGCCGGTACGTGAGCAGTTCTTC. It codes for CAISDSTGRPVREQFF. The chain has TRBV10-3 and TRBJ2-1, with D perhaps matching TRBD1 (6 bases). The germline CDR1 and CDR2 sequences are ENHRY and SYGVKD. The CDR3 consists of 16 residues. Trimming took off 3 bases at V and 9 bases at J, with 21 bases between the two ends.

The V gene is TRBV5-5, the J gene TRBJ1-1; D might be TRBD1 (5 bases). CDR1 is SGHKS and CDR2 is YYEKEE in the germline V gene (reference sequence). The CDR3 consists of 17 residues. V lost 2 bases and J 0 bases, leaving 17 bases between the germline ends. CDR3 residues: CASSFLQVMYLNTEAFF. The CDR3 nucleotides are TGTGCCAGCAGCTTTTTACAGGTTATGTATCTGAACACTGAAGCTTTCTTT.

J is TRBJ2-7 and V is TRBV15; D is uncertain. CDR1 and CDR2 from the germline V gene are LNHNV and YYDKDF (reference sequence). V lost 8 bases and J lost 0, with 8 bases in between. The CDR3 runs to 12 residues. The CDR3 DNA sequence: TGTGCCACCCGCGGCCCCTCCTACGAGCAGTACTTC. Translating gives CATRGPSYEQYF. The whole variable domain, filled in from reference TRBV15 and TRBJ2-7, reads DAMVIQNPRYQVTQFGKPVTLSCSQTLNHNVMYWYQQKSSQAPKLLFHYYDKDFNNEADTPDNFQSRRPNTSFCFLDIRSPGLGDTAMYLCATRGPSYEQYFGPGTRLTVT.

This chain joins TRBV2 and TRBJ1-6; 9 bases are shared with TRBD1. After removal of 6 bases from V and 10 bases from J, the junction contained 4 bases not matched to a gene. The length of the CDR3 is 13 residues. Germline CDR1 and CDR2: SNHLY and FYNNEI. The CDR3 spells CASRGDRESPLHF. The CDR3 nucleotides read TGTGCCAGCAGGGGGGACAGGGAATCACCCCTCCACTTT.

The V call is TRBV27, the J call TRBJ2-1; TRBD1 agrees at 7 bases. This CDR3 has 16 residues. From germline, CDR1 is MNHEY and CDR2 SMNVEV (reference sequence). Trimming removed 3 bases from V and 4 bases from J; junction bases left unmatched: 9. CDR3 in amino acids: CASSFARGKRYNEQFF. The CDR3 nucleotides read TGTGCCAGCAGTTTCGCCAGGGGGAAGAGGTACAATGAGCAGTTCTTC.

The chain uses TRBV24-1 and TRBJ2-7; 7 nucleotides line up with TRBD1. Germline-derived CDR1 and CDR2 are KGHDR and SFDVKD. The CDR3 totals 19 residues. Losses at the gene ends were 9 bases for V and 5 bases for J; bases not matched to a gene: 27. CDR3 DNA sequence: TGTGCCACCGAGCCTCCCATGACAGGCCCTTCAGAGAGGGGGCACGAGCAGTACTTC. It is translated as CATEPPMTGPSERGHEQYF.

CDR3 in DNA: TGTGCCAGCAGCGCATCCAGGTTGGATACGCAGTATTTT. It codes for CASSASRLDTQYF. The rearrangement links TRBV7-2 to TRBJ2-3; D is unresolved. V gave up 5 bases and J gave up 6 bases, with 12 bases separating them. Per germline, CDR1 SGHTA and CDR2 FQGNSA. The CDR3 spans 13 residues.

This rearrangement joins TRBV5-1 to TRBJ2-6; no clear D gene. Trimming removed 3 bases at V and 0 bases at J, with 4 bases between. In germline, CDR1 is SGHRS, CDR2 YFSETQ. The CDR3 is 14 amino acids. CDR3 DNA sequence: TGCGCCAGCAGCTCCCACTCTGGGGCCAACGTCCTGACTTTC. This translates into CASSSHSGANVLTF.

The chain uses TRBV5-6 and TRBJ2-1, with D perhaps matching TRBD2 (5 bases). The V gene lost 6 bases and the J gene lost 0 bases, with 19 bases spanning the gap. The CDR3 runs 17 residues. Germline CDR1 reads SGHDT; CDR2 reads YYEEEE. CDR3 loop: CASTPLRGLSSYNEQFF. The CDR3 DNA sequence: TGTGCCAGCACCCCCCTCCGGGGTTTAAGCTCCTACAATGAGCAGTTCTTC. The entire variable domain, with the rest obtained from reference TRBV5-6 and TRBJ2-1, is as follows: DAGVTQSPTHLIKTRGQQVTLRCSPKSGHDTVSWYQQALGQGPQFIFQYYEEEERQRGNFPDRFSGHQFPNYSSELNVNALLLGDSALYLCASTPLRGLSSYNEQFFGPGTRLTVL.

The chain recombines TRBV3-1 (or the pseudogene TRBV3-2) with TRBJ2-3; D remains ambiguous. Per germline, CDR1 LGHDT and CDR2 YNNKEL (reference sequence). The V and J ends lost 7 bases and 0 bases respectively, with 8 bases between them. The CDR3 contains 13 residues. The CDR3: CASTAPSTDTQYF. CDR3 nucleotide sequence: TGTGCCAGCACAGCGCCTAGCACAGATACGCAGTATTTT.

CDR3 protein: CASSQLAEAYEQYF. Here the CDR3 DNA reads TGTGCCAGCAGCCAACTAGCGGAGGCCTACGAGCAGTACTTC. The chain uses TRBV6-5 and TRBJ2-7; 8 bases match TRBD2. The V gene's germline CDR1 is MNHEY and CDR2 SVGAGI. The CDR3 has 14 residues. J gave up 2 bases and V 6 bases, and 6 bases lay outside the gene matches.